Listed below are T cell receptor beta chains from one sample, sequenced in a study of control samples from healthy donors and cancer patients. Profiled with immunoSEQ multiplex PCR; TCRdb holds only in-frame clones, not every one. The table shows 200,000 or so clones, with around 94% occurring only once. The sample was blood. The receptors come from a man aged 50 to 59 in good health. The CDR3 runs from the conserved cysteine through the conserved F or W. Each record gives: V gene, J gene, D gene, clone size, CDR3 DNA, CDR3 protein. A D gene is named only where the DNA matches it firmly. The listing skips clone size in some rows; elsewhere it reads once, few, many or a size class.

>TRBV30|TRBJ1-4|NA|NA
TGTGCCTGGAGTGCCGTGTATAATGAAAAACTGTTTTTT
CAWSAVYNEKLFF
>TRBV19|TRBJ2-7|TRBD2|NA
TGTGCCACGTCGAACCTAGCGGGGGACGACGAGCAGTACTTC
CATSNLAGDDEQYF
>TRBV15|TRBJ2-3|NA|few
TGTGCCACCAGCAGAGACCCGACACCGGGGGGCGGCACAGATACGCAGTATTTT
CATSRDPTPGGGTDTQYF
>TRBV5-1|TRBJ1-5|TRBD1|NA
TGCGCCAGCAGTCTACAGGGGGATCAGCCCCAGCATTTT
CASSLQGDQPQHF
>TRBV10-2|TRBJ2-1|NA|NA
TGCGCCAGCAAACGGGACAATGAGCAGTTCTTC
CASKRDNEQFF
>TRBV28|TRBJ1-6|NA|NA
TGTGCCAGCAGTTTGCGGGGCTCACCCCTCCACTTT
CASSLRGSPLHF
>TRBV28|TRBJ1-1|NA|NA
TGTGCCAGCAGTTCCCTAAGCGGGAGTAACACTGAAGCTTTCTTT
CASSSLSGSNTEAFF
>TRBV6-5|TRBJ1-1|NA|NA
TGTGCCAGCAGTTACTTGATGACAGCCATGAACACTGAAGCTTTCTTT
CASSYLMTAMNTEAFF
>TRBV5-1|TRBJ2-5|NA|NA
TGCGCCAGCAGCTTGCTTCGGCCGGGACAAGAGACCCAGTACTTC
CASSLLRPGQETQYF
>TRBV25-1|TRBJ2-3|TRBD1|NA
TGTGCCAGCACACACAGGGGGACAGATACGCAGTATTTT
CASTHRGTDTQYF
>TRBV29-1|TRBJ1-1|NA|NA
TGCAGCGCCATGACGGGGATGAACACTGAAGCTTTCTTT
CSAMTGMNTEAFF
>TRBV29-1|TRBJ2-7|TRBD1|NA
TGCAGCGACCACCGCACGAAACAGGGGGCATCCCACGAGCAGTACTTC
CSDHRTKQGASHEQYF
>TRBV10-1|TRBJ1-6|NA|NA
TGCGCCAGCAGTGGCTACAGGGACTCACCCCTCCACTTT
CASSGYRDSPLHF
>TRBV25-1|TRBJ2-7|NA|NA
TGTGCCAGCAGTGAATATGGGCAGTACTACGAGCAGTACTTC
CASSEYGQYYEQYF
>TRBV29-1|TRBJ1-1|NA|NA
TGCAGCGTTTACGAGCTGGAAGCTTTCTTT
CSVYELEAFF
>TRBV5-4|TRBJ1-2|TRBD1|NA
TGTGCCAGCAGCTACGGACAGGGAGGGGGCTACACCTTC
CASSYGQGGGYTF
>TRBV5-4|TRBJ1-2|NA|NA
TGTGCCAGCAGCTTGGCAGGGACCTATGGCTACACCTTC
CASSLAGTYGYTF
>TRBV5-1|TRBJ2-5|NA|NA
TGCGCCAGCCACTCCGTATTGGGAGAGACCCAGTACTTC
CASHSVLGETQYF
>TRBV2|TRBJ2-1|TRBD1|NA
TGTGCCAGCAGTGAACGCCAGGGGGCAATAAATGAGCAGTTCTTC
CASSERQGAINEQFF
>TRBV5-4|TRBJ1-1|NA|NA
TGTGCCAGCAGCTACAGGGATGAAGCTTTCTTT
CASSYRDEAFF
>TRBV4-3|TRBJ2-5|TRBD1|NA
TGCGCCAGCAGCCTCGGGACAGGGGGCAGGGAGACCCAGTACTTC
CASSLGTGGRETQYF
>TRBV6-5|TRBJ1-4|NA|once
TGTGCCAGCATGGGTAATGAAAAACTGTTTTTT
CASMGNEKLFF
>TRBV7-6|TRBJ2-3|TRBD2|NA
TGTGCCAGCAGCCTCGAGGCCGGGACTAGCGGGTCCCGCACAGATACGCAGTATTTT
CASSLEAGTSGSRTDTQYF
>TRBV25-1|TRBJ2-3|NA|NA
TGTGCCAGCAGTAGCACAGATACGCAGTATTTT
CASSSTDTQYF
>TRBV10-2|TRBJ2-7|TRBD2|once
TGCGCCAGCAAAGGAGCGGGGGCCTCCTACGAGCAGTACTTC
CASKGAGASYEQYF
>TRBV11-2|TRBJ2-7|NA|NA
TGTGCCAGCAGCTCGGACTACTCCTCCTACGAGCAGTACTTC
CASSSDYSSYEQYF
>TRBV28|TRBJ2-1|NA|NA
TGTGCCAGCAGTTCCCTCTTCCCTCAAACGGGGGATACTCCCCCATCATACAATGAGCAGTTCTTC
CASSSLFPQTGDTPPSYNEQFF
>TRBV24-1|TRBJ2-1|TRBD2|once
TGTGCCACCAGTGATTACCGGGGGGGCGCCTACAATGAGCAGTTCTTC
CATSDYRGGAYNEQFF
>TRBV19|TRBJ2-4|NA|NA
TGTGCCAGTAGTATAGTTGGGGTGGGGGCCAAAAACATTCAGTACTTC
CASSIVGVGAKNIQYF
>TRBV6-2/TRBV6-3|TRBJ2-7|TRBD2|NA
TGTGCCAGCAGTAGCGGGGGCGTCCACGAGCAGTACTTC
CASSSGGVHEQYF
>TRBV3-1/TRBV3-2|TRBJ1-3|NA|once
TGTGCCAGCAGCCAATATACGGTCAGCTCTGGAAACACCATATATTTT
CASSQYTVSSGNTIYF
>TRBV3-1/TRBV3-2|TRBJ1-3|NA|NA
TGTGCCAGCAGGCAGGGAGCTGGAAACACCATATATTTT
CASRQGAGNTIYF
>TRBV9|TRBJ1-2|TRBD1|NA
TGTGCCAGCAAACCGGGACAGGGGGGCGGCTACACCTTC
CASKPGQGGGYTF
>TRBV28|TRBJ1-5|NA|NA
TGTGCCAGCAAAAATTCGGGGGGGGCCGTTCAGCCCCAGCATTTT
CASKNSGGAVQPQHF
>TRBV6-2/TRBV6-3|TRBJ1-1|TRBD1|NA
TGTGCCAGCAGTACTACAGGGGACCGCACTGAAGCTTTCTTT
CASSTTGDRTEAFF
>TRBV5-1|TRBJ2-2|NA|NA
TGCGCCAGCAGAGGAGGGGGAGGCACCGGGGAGCTGTTTTTT
CASRGGGGTGELFF
>TRBV6-1|TRBJ1-2|NA|NA
TGTGCCAGCAGTGAAGGGTGGGGACTCTATGGCTACACCTTC
CASSEGWGLYGYTF
>TRBV3-1/TRBV3-2|TRBJ1-2|NA|NA
TGTGCCAGCAGCCAAGACCAGGCGTATGGCTACACCTTC
CASSQDQAYGYTF
>TRBV5-1|TRBJ2-5|TRBD2|NA
TGCGCCAGCAGCAAACTAGCGGGGGGGGTCCAAGAGACCCAGTACTTC
CASSKLAGGVQETQYF
>TRBV6-5|TRBJ2-5|NA|once
TGTGCCAGCAGTTATTCTAGTTACGGGACCCAGTACTTC
CASSYSSYGTQYF
>TRBV18|TRBJ2-6|NA|NA
TGTGCCAGCTCACCCAGAACAGGGTCTCCTGGGGCCAACGTCCTGACTTTC
CASSPRTGSPGANVLTF
>TRBV7-2|TRBJ2-7|NA|NA
TGTGCCAGCAGCTTAGTGCCGTCTTACGAGCAGTACTTC
CASSLVPSYEQYF
>TRBV11-3|TRBJ2-6|NA|NA
TGTGCCAGCAGCTTTACCGGTACCGGCTCTGGGGCCAACGTCCTGACTTTC
CASSFTGTGSGANVLTF
>TRBV7-9|TRBJ1-5|NA|once
TGTGCCAGCAGCTTAACGATAGGAGACGGCAATCAGCCCCAGCATTTT
CASSLTIGDGNQPQHF
>TRBV27|TRBJ1-1|NA|NA
TGTGCCAGCAGTAAAAGACAGGACACTGAAGCTTTCTTT
CASSKRQDTEAFF
>TRBV5-5|TRBJ1-3|NA|NA
TGTGCCAGCAGCTTGGATTCGGGCGGAAACACCATATATTTT
CASSLDSGGNTIYF
>TRBV7-3|TRBJ1-2|NA|NA
TGTGCCAGCAGCCGTGTGGCGAGCGCAGGTGGCTACACCTTC
CASSRVASAGGYTF
>TRBV7-2|TRBJ2-2|NA|NA
TGTGCCAGCAGCTTGAACACCGGGGAGCTGTTTTTT
CASSLNTGELFF
>TRBV24-1|TRBJ2-1|NA|NA
TGTGCCACCAGTGATTTGGATGGCGGGTCCTACAATGAGCAGTTCTTC
CATSDLDGGSYNEQFF
>TRBV24-1|TRBJ2-5|TRBD1|NA
TGTGCCACCAGTGATTACGACAGGGGAAAAGAGACCCAGTACTTC
CATSDYDRGKETQYF
>TRBV12-3/TRBV12-4|TRBJ1-2|NA|NA
TGTGCCAGCCGGTCGGGGGGCGCGCTGGGCTACACCTTC
CASRSGGALGYTF
>TRBV7-3|TRBJ2-1|NA|NA
TGTGCCAGCAGCTCCTCGTCCGAAAATGAGCAGTTCTTC
CASSSSSENEQFF